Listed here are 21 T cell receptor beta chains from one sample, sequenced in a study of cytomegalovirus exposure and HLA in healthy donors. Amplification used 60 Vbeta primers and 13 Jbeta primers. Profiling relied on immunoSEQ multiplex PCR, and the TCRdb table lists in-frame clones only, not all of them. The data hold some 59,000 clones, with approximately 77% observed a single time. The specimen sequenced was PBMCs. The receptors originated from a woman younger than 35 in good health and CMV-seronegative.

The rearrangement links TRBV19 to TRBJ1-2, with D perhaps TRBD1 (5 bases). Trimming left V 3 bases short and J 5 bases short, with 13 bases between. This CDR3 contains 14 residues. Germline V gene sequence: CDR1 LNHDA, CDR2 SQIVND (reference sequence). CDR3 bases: TGTGCCAGTAGTATGGAGGGGATCCGATATGGCTACACCTTC. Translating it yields CASSMEGIRYGYTF. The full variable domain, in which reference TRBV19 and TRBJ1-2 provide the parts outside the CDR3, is DGGITQSPKYLFRKEGQNVTLSCEQNLNHDAMYWYRQDPGQGLRLIYYSQIVNDFQKGDIAEGYSVSREKKESFPLTVTSAQKNPTAFYLCASSMEGIRYGYTFGSGTRLTVV.

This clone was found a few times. CDR3 nucleotides: TGTGCCAGCAGCCTACCTGGGGCCAACGTCCTGACTTTC. Translated: CASSLPGANVLTF. This sequence joins TRBV7-9 and TRBJ2-6; D remains unclear. CDR1 and CDR2 (germline): SEHNR, FQNEAQ (reference sequence). This CDR3 has 13 amino acids. V lost 5 bases and J lost 2, with 4 bases in between. The full variable domain, with the rest looked up from reference TRBV7-9 and TRBJ2-6, is DTGVSQNPRHKITKRGQNVTFRCDPISEHNRLYWYRQTLGQGPEFLTYFQNEAQLEKSRLLSDRFSAERPKGSFSTLEIQRTEQGDSAMYLCASSLPGANVLTFGAGSRLTVL.

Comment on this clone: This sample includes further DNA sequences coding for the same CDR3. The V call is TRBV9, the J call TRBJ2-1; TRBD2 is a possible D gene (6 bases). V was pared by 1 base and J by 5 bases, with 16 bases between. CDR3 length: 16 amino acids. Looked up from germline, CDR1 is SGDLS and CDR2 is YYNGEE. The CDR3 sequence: CASSVLRELVNNEQFF. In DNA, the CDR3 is TGTGCCAGCAGCGTACTCCGGGAGCTTGTAAACAATGAGCAGTTCTTC. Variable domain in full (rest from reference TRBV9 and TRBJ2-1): DSGVTQTPKHLITATGQRVTLRCSPRSGDLSVYWYQQSLDQGLQFLIQYYNGEERAKGNILERFSAQQFPDLHSELNLSSLELGDSALYFCASSVLRELVNNEQFFGPGTRLTVL.

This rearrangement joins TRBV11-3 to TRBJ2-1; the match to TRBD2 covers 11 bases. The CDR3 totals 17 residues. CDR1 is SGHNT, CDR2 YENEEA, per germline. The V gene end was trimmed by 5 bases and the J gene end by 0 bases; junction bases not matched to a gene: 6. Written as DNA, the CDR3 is TGTGCCAGCAGCCCGGGACTAGCGGAGAGCTCCTACAATGAGCAGTTCTTC. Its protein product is CASSPGLAESSYNEQFF.

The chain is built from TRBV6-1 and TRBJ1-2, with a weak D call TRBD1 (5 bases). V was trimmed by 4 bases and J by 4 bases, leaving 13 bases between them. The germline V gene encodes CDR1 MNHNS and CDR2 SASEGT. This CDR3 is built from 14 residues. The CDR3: CASSAGGGSYGYTF. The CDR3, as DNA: TGTGCCAGCAGTGCGGGGGGGGGTAGCTATGGCTACACCTTC.

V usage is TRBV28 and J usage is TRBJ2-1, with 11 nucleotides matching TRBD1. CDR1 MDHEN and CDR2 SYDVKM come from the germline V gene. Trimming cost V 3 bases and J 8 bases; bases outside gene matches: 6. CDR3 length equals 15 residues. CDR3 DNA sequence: TGTGCCAGCAGTTTCCAGGACAGGGGGCGCGATGAGCAGTTCTTC. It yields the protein CASSFQDRGRDEQFF.

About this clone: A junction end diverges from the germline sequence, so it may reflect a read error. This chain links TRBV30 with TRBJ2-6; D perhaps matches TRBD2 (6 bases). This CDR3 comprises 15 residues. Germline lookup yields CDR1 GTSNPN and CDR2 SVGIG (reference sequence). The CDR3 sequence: CAWSVGGYGANGLTF. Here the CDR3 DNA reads TGTGCCTGGAGTGTGGGGGGATATGGGGCCAACGGCCTGACTTTC. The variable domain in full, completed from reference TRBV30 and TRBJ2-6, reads SQTIHQWPATLVQPVGSPLSLECTVEGTSNPNLYWYRQAAGRGLQLLFYSVGIGQISSEVPQNLSASRPQDRQFILSSKKLLLSDSGFYLCAWSVGGYGANGLTFGAGSRLTVL.

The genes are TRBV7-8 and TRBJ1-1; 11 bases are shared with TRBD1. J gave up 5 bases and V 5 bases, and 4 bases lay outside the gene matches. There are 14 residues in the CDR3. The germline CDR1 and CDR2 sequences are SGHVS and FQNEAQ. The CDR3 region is CASSPDRGQTEAFF. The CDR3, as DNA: TGTGCCAGCAGCCCGGACAGGGGGCAAACTGAAGCTTTCTTT.

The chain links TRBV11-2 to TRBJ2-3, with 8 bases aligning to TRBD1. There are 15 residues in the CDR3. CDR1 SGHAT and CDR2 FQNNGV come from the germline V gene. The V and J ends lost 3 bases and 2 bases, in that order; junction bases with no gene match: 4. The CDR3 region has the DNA TGTGCCAGCAGCTTGTTGACAGGGGCCACAGATACGCAGTATTTT. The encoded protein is CASSLLTGATDTQYF.

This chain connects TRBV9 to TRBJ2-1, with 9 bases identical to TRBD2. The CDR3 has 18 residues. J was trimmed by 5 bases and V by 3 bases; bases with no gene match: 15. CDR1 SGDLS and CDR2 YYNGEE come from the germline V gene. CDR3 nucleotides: TGTGCCAGCAGCGAGAGGGGGGTAGCGGGAGAGGCCAACAATGAGCAGTTCTTC. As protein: CASSERGVAGEANNEQFF. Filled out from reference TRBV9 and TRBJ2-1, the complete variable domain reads DSGVTQTPKHLITATGQRVTLRCSPRSGDLSVYWYQQSLDQGLQFLIQYYNGEERAKGNILERFSAQQFPDLHSELNLSSLELGDSALYFCASSERGVAGEANNEQFFGPGTRLTVL.

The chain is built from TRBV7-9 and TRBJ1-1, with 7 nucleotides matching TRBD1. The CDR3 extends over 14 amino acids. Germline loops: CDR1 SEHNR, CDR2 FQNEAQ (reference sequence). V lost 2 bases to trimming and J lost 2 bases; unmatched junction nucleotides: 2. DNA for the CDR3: TGTGCCAGCAGCTTACAGGGGGTTAACACTGAAGCTTTCTTT. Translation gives CASSLQGVNTEAFF.

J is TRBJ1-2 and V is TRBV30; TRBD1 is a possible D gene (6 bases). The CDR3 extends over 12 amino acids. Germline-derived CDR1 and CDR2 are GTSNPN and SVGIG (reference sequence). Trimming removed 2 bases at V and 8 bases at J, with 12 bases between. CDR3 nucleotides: TGTGCCTGGAGTCCTCTGGGGGCCGGCTACACCTTC. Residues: CAWSPLGAGYTF.

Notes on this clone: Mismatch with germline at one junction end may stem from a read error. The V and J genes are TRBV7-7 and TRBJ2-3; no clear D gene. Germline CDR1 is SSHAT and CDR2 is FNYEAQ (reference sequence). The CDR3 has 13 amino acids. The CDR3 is CASSFQSTDTQYF. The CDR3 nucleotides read TGTGCTAGCAGCTTTCAGTCCACAGATACGCAGTATTTT.

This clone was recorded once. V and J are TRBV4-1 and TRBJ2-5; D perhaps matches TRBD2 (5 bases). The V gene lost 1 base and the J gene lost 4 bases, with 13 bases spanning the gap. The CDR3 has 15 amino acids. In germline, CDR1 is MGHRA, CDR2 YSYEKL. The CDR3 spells CASSQGQGLPETQYF. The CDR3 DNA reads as TGCGCCAGCAGCCAAGGGCAAGGACTCCCAGAGACCCAGTACTTC.

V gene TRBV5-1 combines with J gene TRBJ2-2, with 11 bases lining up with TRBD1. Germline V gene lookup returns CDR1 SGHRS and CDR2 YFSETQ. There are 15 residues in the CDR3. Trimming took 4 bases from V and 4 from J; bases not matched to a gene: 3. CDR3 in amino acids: CASSRGQGVTGELFF. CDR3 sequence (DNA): TGCGCCAGCAGCCGGGGACAGGGGGTCACCGGGGAGCTGTTTTTT.

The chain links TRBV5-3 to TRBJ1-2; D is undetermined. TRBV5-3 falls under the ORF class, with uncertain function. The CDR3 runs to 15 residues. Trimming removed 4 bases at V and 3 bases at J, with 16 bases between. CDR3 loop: CARSLHPPQYYGYTF. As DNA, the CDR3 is TGTGCCAGAAGCCTCCACCCACCCCAGTACTATGGCTACACCTTC.

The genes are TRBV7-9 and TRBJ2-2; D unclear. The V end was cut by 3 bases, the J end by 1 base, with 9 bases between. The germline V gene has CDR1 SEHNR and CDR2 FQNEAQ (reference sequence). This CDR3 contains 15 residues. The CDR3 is CASSFTPGNTGELFF. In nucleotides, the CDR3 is TGTGCCAGCAGCTTCACCCCGGGGAACACCGGGGAGCTGTTTTTT.

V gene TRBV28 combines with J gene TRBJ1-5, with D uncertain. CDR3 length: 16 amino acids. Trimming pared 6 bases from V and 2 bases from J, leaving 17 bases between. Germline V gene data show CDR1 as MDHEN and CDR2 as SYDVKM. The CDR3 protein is CASSTRRGLGNQPQHF. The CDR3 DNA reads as TGTGCCAGCAGCACCCGACGGGGTTTAGGCAATCAGCCCCAGCATTTT.

The CDR3 DNA follows: TGTGCCAGCAGCCGTCGGCCCGGCGGACTAGGGGGTGGGAATGAGCAGTTCTTC. Its protein is CASSRRPGGLGGGNEQFF. This chain links TRBV7-9 with TRBJ2-1, with D possibly matching TRBD2 (7 bases). V was trimmed by 5 bases and J by 7 bases, leaving 27 bases between them. The CDR3 loop spans 18 amino acids. Germline V gives CDR1 SEHNR, CDR2 FQNEAQ (reference sequence).

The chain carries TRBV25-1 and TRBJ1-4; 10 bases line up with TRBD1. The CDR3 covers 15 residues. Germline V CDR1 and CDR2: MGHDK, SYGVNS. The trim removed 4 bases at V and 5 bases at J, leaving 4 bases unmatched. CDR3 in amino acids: CASSGRTGGNEKLFF. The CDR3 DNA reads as TGTGCCAGCAGTGGAAGGACAGGGGGAAATGAAAAACTGTTTTTT.

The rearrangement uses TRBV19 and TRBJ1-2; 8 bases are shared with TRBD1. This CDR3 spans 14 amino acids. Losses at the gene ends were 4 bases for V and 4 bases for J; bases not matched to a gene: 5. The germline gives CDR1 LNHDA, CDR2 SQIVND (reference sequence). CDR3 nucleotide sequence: TGTGCCAGTAGTACCGGGACAGGCGGCTATGGCTACACCTTC. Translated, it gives CASSTGTGGYGYTF. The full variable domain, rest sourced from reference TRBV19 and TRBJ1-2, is DGGITQSPKYLFRKEGQNVTLSCEQNLNHDAMYWYRQDPGQGLRLIYYSQIVNDFQKGDIAEGYSVSREKKESFPLTVTSAQKNPTAFYLCASSTGTGGYGYTFGSGTRLTVV.